This TCR beta chain was observed in a study of cytomegalovirus exposure and HLA in healthy donors. Both 60 Vbeta primers and 13 Jbeta primers went into the PCR. TCRdb's table, derived via immunoSEQ multiplex PCR, lists solely in-frame clones and lacks some. The sample has under 140,000 clones, roughly three quarters seen once; the top ten hold about 6.6%. The CDR3 has 15 amino acids. In the case of this clone: Its antigen remains unknown.

General study findings and limits: The study carried out a later analysis of TCR beta sequences. It associated about 15,000 of them with specific HLA alleles at a false discovery rate of 0.05.

The sequencing input was PBMCs. The chain carries TRBV21-1 and TRBJ1-1; TRBD1 is taken as the D call from the table, unchecked against the DNA. TRBV21-1 constitutes a pseudogene. The sequence derives from a man aged 25-45 years in good health and CMV-seropositive. CDR3 region: CASSFSDRVNTEAFF. The CDR3 bases are TGTGCCAGCAGCTTCTCGGACAGGGTGAACACTGAAGCTTTCTTT.